One and the same sample provided the 11 T cell receptor beta chains below, sequenced in a study of response to subunit inactivated influenza vaccine. MiXCR, run by TCRdb on the RT-PCR reads, gives a single entry per CDR3 protein. The data show about 800,000 distinct CDR3 sequences, 21% seen once. Sample: PBMCs from blood, taken 5 to 6 days after vaccination. The source of these receptors is a man aged 45-65 years who received an inactivated influenza vaccine.

This clonotype was seen more than once but under ten times. This sequence joins TRBV10-2 and TRBJ1-6; D not certain. Looked up from germline, CDR1 is WSHSY and CDR2 is SAAADI. The CDR3 totals 17 residues. With 4 bases removed from V and 6 bases from J, the gap between germline ends came to 19 bases. For the CDR3, the DNA is TGCGCCAGCAGTGGCAATAGAGTCGTGTCGGGTAATTCACCCCTCCACTTT. Its translation is CASSGNRVVSGNSPLHF.

The genes are TRBV7-9 and TRBJ2-2; D is uncertain. Germline CDR1 SEHNR, CDR2 FQNEAQ (reference sequence). Deletions cut 5 bases from V and 8 bases from J, with 12 bases between. There are 13 residues in the CDR3. CDR3 DNA sequence: TGTGCCAGCAGCATGGACCCTGGGGGGGAGCTGTTTTTT. It translates to CASSMDPGGELFF. The full variable domain, in which reference TRBV7-9 and TRBJ2-2 provide the parts outside the CDR3, is DTGVSQNPRHKITKRGQNVTFRCDPISEHNRLYWYRQTLGQGPEFLTYFQNEAQLEKSRLLSDRFSAERPKGSFSTLEIQRTEQGDSAMYLCASSMDPGGELFFGEGSRLTVL.

The sample holds a few counts of this clonotype. The genes are TRBV4-3 and TRBJ2-1; 10 positions agree with TRBD2. In germline, CDR1 is LGHNA, CDR2 YSLEER. There are 14 residues in the CDR3. V lost 3 bases, J lost 10 bases, and 6 bases stayed unmatched. CDR3 in DNA: TGCGCCAGCAGCCAGGGACTAGCGTACCTGGAGCAGTTCTTC. It translates to CASSQGLAYLEQFF.

This chain uses TRBV12-3 or TRBV12-4 with TRBJ1-1; D remains unclear. V lost 2 bases to trimming and J lost 4 bases, with 8 bases between them. This CDR3 spans 13 amino acids. The CDR3 sequence: CASSLMPGTEAFF. DNA of the CDR3: TGTGCCAGCAGTTTAATGCCCGGCACTGAAGCTTTCTTT.

The chain links TRBV7-9 to TRBJ2-7, with TRBD2 matching over 11 bases. CDR1 and CDR2 from the germline V gene are SEHNR and FQNEAQ (reference sequence). V lost 4 bases and J lost 3; bases outside the gene matches: 2. The CDR3 length is 14 residues. The CDR3 region is CASSSTSGNYEQYF. For the CDR3, the DNA is TGTGCCAGCAGCTCGACTAGCGGGAACTACGAGCAGTACTTC.

This clonotype was seen a few times. The chain joins TRBV7-8 to TRBJ1-1; D is undetermined. The V end lost 5 bases, the J end lost 0 bases, and 10 bases lay between the germline ends. CDR3 length: 14 residues. CDR1 is SGHVS and CDR2 is FQNEAQ in the germline V gene. CDR3 in amino acids: CASSASQLNTEAFF. CDR3 DNA: TGTGCCAGCAGCGCCTCGCAGTTGAACACTGAAGCTTTCTTT.

This clonotype has more than one count but fewer than ten. The chain carries TRBV18 and TRBJ1-2; 9 bases align to TRBD1. CDR1 is KGHSH and CDR2 is LQKENI in the germline V gene. The junction had 4 bases not matched to a gene; V was cut back by 10 bases and J by 4 bases. This CDR3 region has 12 residues. The CDR3 DNA reads TGTGCCACGGGACAGGGAAGCTATGGCTACACCTTC. This sequence encodes CATGQGSYGYTF.

This clonotype was seen more than once but under ten times. The chain has TRBV20-1 and TRBJ2-7; D is uncertain. This CDR3 is 12 amino acids long. The V gene's germline CDR1 is DFQATT and CDR2 SNEGSKA (reference sequence). CDR3 in amino acids: CGNLLSDYEQYF. The CDR3 region has the DNA TGCGGGAACCTACTATCGGACTACGAGCAGTACTTC.

J is TRBJ2-2 and V is TRBV12-2. TRBV12-2 is described as a pseudogene. The CDR3 consists of 16 residues. The CDR3 bases are TGTGCAAGTCGCTTAGGTGAGATCGAGAACACCGGGGAGCTGTTTTTT. This translates into CASRLGEIENTGELFF.

This clonotype showed up just a few times. The chain has TRBV28 and TRBJ2-3; TRBD2 matches 12 bases. The V and J ends lost 3 bases and 2 bases, in that order; junction bases with no gene match: 12. CDR1 is MDHEN, CDR2 SYDVKM, per germline. This CDR3 is built from 19 residues. This CDR3 is CASSFSFIGLAGLTDTQYF. CDR3 DNA sequence: TGTGCCAGCAGTTTCTCCTTCATCGGACTAGCGGGACTCACAGATACGCAGTATTTT. Full variable domain (rest looked up from reference TRBV28 and TRBJ2-3): DVKVTQSSRYLVKRTGEKVFLECVQDMDHENMFWYRQDPGLGLRLIYFSYDVKMKEKGDIPEGYSVSREKKERFSLILESASTNQTSMYLCASSFSFIGLAGLTDTQYFGPGTRLTVL.

The V and J genes are TRBV7-2 and TRBJ2-7; possible D gene TRBD2, 6 bases. Germline CDR1 is SGHTA and CDR2 is FQGNSA. This CDR3 region has 14 residues. The V and J ends lost 4 bases and 3 bases respectively, with 13 bases between them. The CDR3 region has the DNA TGTGCCAGCAGCTGGACTACCCCCAGCTACGAGCAGTACTTC. Its protein is CASSWTTPSYEQYF.